The following is a T cell receptor beta chain sequence with its context. This specimen includes other DNA sequences encoding the same CDR3. TCRdb keeps only in-frame clones here, not all; method: immunoSEQ multiplex PCR. The sample carries some 43,000 clones, roughly 80% recorded once. Described time point: blood 4 weeks post-SBRT, at nephrectomy. Noted treatment: 15 Gy SBRT to primary tumor, nephrectomy 4 weeks later. The data belong to a study of radiation and T cells in renal cell carcinoma. The source is a woman in her 70s with renal cell carcinoma. The sequencing here drew on blood, taken from a patient whose treatment included radiotherapy and nephrectomy.

CDR3 in amino acids: CASSINTGELFF. DNA for the CDR3: TGTGCCAGCAGCATCAACACCGGGGAGCTGTTTTTT. The rearrangement links TRBV11-3 to TRBJ2-2; D is unclear. Germline loops: CDR1 SGHNT, CDR2 YENEEA. The ends were cut back, 5 bases at V and 2 bases at J, with 3 bases in the middle. This CDR3 is built from 12 residues.